The 20 T cell receptor beta chains listed next were all sequenced from one sample in a study of shared clonotypes between healthy human individuals (dated by TCRdb to 2018 to 2020). Library generation was performed with the immunoSEQ multiplex PCR assay. TCRdb took this table from immuneACCESS and kept in-frame rearrangements with V and J called. Such tables lack part of the clones; where checked against another copy, unresolved V genes explain under half of the gap, and the rest is unexplained. The sample yields approximately 710,000 clones; 90% were counted once. In total, the top ten clones hold more than 30% of the sample. Material for sequencing was memory CD8+ T cells from PBMCs. The sample's cell subset or site, from its label and the paper: CD45RO+ cells pooled with CCR7-negative TemRA cells. All receptors derive from a man aged 18 to 35 in good health. Some clones in this sample may be carry-over from other donors' samples.

This chain links TRBV11-2 with TRBJ1-3; no definite D call. Per germline, CDR1 SGHAT and CDR2 FQNNGV. V was clipped by 1 base and J by 0 bases, with 10 bases between them. This CDR3 contains 16 residues. The CDR3 region has the DNA TGTGCCAGCAGCTTAGGGTGGGTCAACTCTGGAAACACCATATATTTT. This sequence encodes CASSLGWVNSGNTIYF.

The rearrangement links TRBV19 to TRBJ2-7; 7 nucleotides line up with TRBD1. The CDR3 contains 15 residues. Germline V gene data show CDR1 as LNHDA and CDR2 as SQIVND (reference sequence). V lost 8 bases to trimming and J lost 3 bases; unmatched junction nucleotides: 13. The CDR3 DNA is TGTGCCAGTTCGAGGGCGATACAGGGGAACTACGAGCAGTACTTC. This codes for CASSRAIQGNYEQYF. Filled out from reference TRBV19 and TRBJ2-7, the complete variable domain reads DGGITQSPKYLFRKEGQNVTLSCEQNLNHDAMYWYRQDPGQGLRLIYYSQIVNDFQKGDIAEGYSVSREKKESFPLTVTSAQKNPTAFYLCASSRAIQGNYEQYFGPGTRLTVT.

V and J are TRBV18 and TRBJ1-2, with D perhaps TRBD1 (5 bases). The CDR3 loop spans 16 amino acids. Germline V gives CDR1 KGHSH, CDR2 LQKENI. The ends were cut back, 4 bases at V and 4 bases at J, with 19 bases in the middle. The CDR3 DNA follows: TGTGCCAGCTCACTCCAAGGGGAGGGTAAAGCCTATGGCTACACCTTC. It encodes CASSLQGEGKAYGYTF.

This clone was seen once. CDR3 nucleotides: TGCGCCAGCAGCCCTAGGACTAGCGGGAGACCCTACGAGCAGTACTTC. Its protein product is CASSPRTSGRPYEQYF. The chain employs TRBV5-1 and TRBJ2-7, with TRBD2 identical over 13 bases. V trimming: 4 bases; J trimming: 2 bases; junction bases outside the gene matches: 6. Germline CDR1 is SGHRS and CDR2 is YFSETQ. This CDR3 comprises 16 residues.

The chain combines TRBV19 with TRBJ2-2; 13 positions agree with TRBD2. The ends lost 11 bases at V and 0 bases at J; junction bases unmatched: 9. This CDR3 spans 17 amino acids. The germline CDR1 and CDR2 sequences are LNHDA and SQIVND (reference sequence). The DNA for the CDR3 is TGTGCCCCTCCAAGGACTAGCGGGGGACCGAACACCGGGGAGCTGTTTTTT. This codes for CAPPRTSGGPNTGELFF. Looking up the rest from reference TRBV19 and TRBJ2-2 gives the full variable domain: DGGITQSPKYLFRKEGQNVTLSCEQNLNHDAMYWYRQDPGQGLRLIYYSQIVNDFQKGDIAEGYSVSREKKESFPLTVTSAQKNPTAFYLCAPPRTSGGPNTGELFFGEGSRLTVL.

V and J are TRBV4-2 and TRBJ2-7; TRBD2 agrees at 13 bases. The CDR3 contains 16 residues. V lost 6 bases and J lost 5; bases outside the gene matches: 10. CDR1 and CDR2 from the germline V gene are LGHNA and YNFKEQ. CDR3 sequence (DNA): TGTGCCAGCAGTCCGGGACTAGCGGGATCCCCCCACGAGCAGTACTTC. Protein: CASSPGLAGSPHEQYF.

This chain connects TRBV27 to TRBJ1-3; D unresolved. The germline V gene has CDR1 MNHEY and CDR2 SMNVEV (reference sequence). There are 19 residues in the CDR3. V was pared by 0 bases and J by 1 base, with 19 bases between. In DNA form, the CDR3 reads TGTGCCAGCAGTTTATCACCCCCGTTTGAGAAACTGTCTGGAAACACCATATATTTT. As protein: CASSLSPPFEKLSGNTIYF.

The chain links TRBV7-9 to TRBJ2-7; D ambiguous. Germline CDR1 is SEHNR and CDR2 is FQNEAQ (reference sequence). The CDR3 is 16 residues long. Trimming stripped 5 bases from V and 2 bases from J, with 19 bases between. The CDR3 DNA follows: TGTGCCAGCAGCACCCCCGACTCCTTAAGGCCCTACGAGCAGTACTTC. Protein sequence: CASSTPDSLRPYEQYF.

This chain connects TRBV10-2 to TRBJ1-4; D may be TRBD1 (5 bases). Trimming removed 2 bases from V and 7 bases from J, with 11 bases in between. Looked up from germline, CDR1 is WSHSY and CDR2 is SAAADI. The length of the CDR3 is 14 residues. CDR3 DNA sequence: TGCGCCAGCAGTGAGCTGGGGGATGGTGAAAAACTGTTTTTT. Protein product: CASSELGDGEKLFF.

The chain carries TRBV5-1 and TRBJ2-1, with TRBD2 identical over 9 bases. Germline V gene sequence: CDR1 SGHRS, CDR2 YFSETQ. J gave up 5 bases and V 4 bases, and 13 bases lay outside the gene matches. This CDR3 is built from 17 residues. The CDR3 DNA is TGCGCCAGCAGCCTCCGGACTAGCGACATGGAAGACAATGAGCAGTTCTTC. As protein: CASSLRTSDMEDNEQFF.

The J gene is TRBJ2-7, the V gene TRBV21-1; TRBD2, the table's D call, was not compared with the DNA. TRBV21-1 is a listed pseudogene. The CDR3 covers 16 residues. This CDR3 reads CASSKVGRESSYEQYF. The CDR3 nucleotides read TGTGCCAGCAGCAAAGTTGGGCGGGAAAGCTCCTACGAGCAGTACTTC.

A single count supports this clone. The genes are TRBV6-5 and TRBJ2-3; TRBD1 is a possible D gene (5 bases). Germline V gene data show CDR1 as MNHEY and CDR2 as SVGAGI. CDR3 size: 12 residues. Trimming stripped 9 bases from V and 4 bases from J, with 11 bases between. CDR3 sequence reads: CASSQGPDTQYF. CDR3 nucleotide sequence: TGTGCCAGTTCGCAGGGTCCAGATACGCAGTATTTT.

The chain links TRBV10-2 to TRBJ2-2; no clear D. There are 12 residues in the CDR3. Per the germline V gene, CDR1 is WSHSY and CDR2 is SAAADI. The ends were cut back, 6 bases at V and 4 bases at J, with 6 bases in the middle. The DNA for the CDR3 is TGCGCCAGCAGAATAGGCACCGGGGAGCTGTTTTTT. Protein product: CASRIGTGELFF.

V and J are TRBV27 and TRBJ2-7; D is perhaps TRBD2 (7 bases). The CDR3 extends over 14 amino acids. Germline-derived CDR1 and CDR2 are MNHEY and SMNVEV (reference sequence). V lost 6 bases to trimming and J lost 2 bases, with 14 bases between them. The chain's CDR3 is CASRSRGGAYEQYF. The CDR3 DNA reads as TGTGCCAGCAGGAGTAGGGGGGGAGCCTACGAGCAGTACTTC.

The rearrangement joins TRBV27 to TRBJ2-2; the match to TRBD2 covers 7 bases. This CDR3 has 14 residues. With 5 bases clipped from V and 3 bases from J, the junction kept 3 bases outside the gene matches. Germline lookup yields CDR1 MNHEY and CDR2 SMNVEV (reference sequence). CDR3 sequence: CASSSGTYTGELFF. In nucleotides, the CDR3 is TGTGCCAGCAGTAGCGGGACCTACACCGGGGAGCTGTTTTTT.

This clone was observed a single time. The V call is TRBV25-1, the J call TRBJ2-7; a weak D match, TRBD1 (7 bases). The V gene's germline CDR1 is MGHDK and CDR2 SYGVNS. The ends were cut back, 1 base at V and 1 base at J, with 17 bases in the middle. This CDR3 contains 17 residues. CDR3 bases: TGTGCCAGCAGTGAATTTCTGGAGGGGGCGCGTTCCTACGAGCAGTACTTC. Its protein is CASSEFLEGARSYEQYF.

The chain employs TRBV6-6 and TRBJ2-4; D is unresolved. The germline V and J ends were trimmed by 2 bases and 0 bases, with 8 bases remaining between them. Germline CDR1 MNHNY, CDR2 SVGAGI (reference sequence). CDR3 size: 15 residues. CDR3 in amino acids: CASSYRSLAKNIQYF. The CDR3 DNA reads TGTGCCAGCAGTTACCGCAGCCTAGCCAAAAACATTCAGTACTTC.

The chain couples TRBV7-9 to TRBJ1-4, with a possible D match to TRBD1 (5 bases). Trimming shortened V by 5 bases and J by 10 bases, and 26 bases separated the two germline ends. Germline CDR1 and CDR2: SEHNR and FQNEAQ (reference sequence). This CDR3 comprises 17 residues. CDR3 DNA sequence: TGTGCCAGCAGCGATAGCCCCAGGGTCTGGGCGGGCCGAAAACTGTTTTTT. Translation: CASSDSPRVWAGRKLFF.

This clone was detected only a few times. This chain links TRBV2 with TRBJ1-5; no firm D call. V gave up 7 bases and J gave up 4 bases, with 11 bases separating them. Germline V CDR1 and CDR2: SNHLY, FYNNEI. This CDR3 contains 13 residues. CDR3 coding DNA: TGTGCCAGCATCGGGGTAGGGAATCAGCCCCAGCATTTT. This codes for CASIGVGNQPQHF.

The count of this clone is one. The genes are TRBV19 and TRBJ1-5; D is unresolved. Trimming cost V 2 bases and J 4 bases, with 12 bases left between them. Germline V gene lookup returns CDR1 LNHDA and CDR2 SQIVND (reference sequence). The CDR3 runs to 15 residues. The CDR3 region is CASSITYGVNQPQHF. The CDR3 nucleotides are TGTGCCAGTAGTATAACATACGGAGTGAATCAGCCCCAGCATTTT.